This T cell receptor (beta chain) was observed in a study of shared clonotypes between healthy human individuals (dated by TCRdb to 2020 to 2022). Broadly, across the study: Three men and a couple of women, aged 18 to 49 years, made up the cohort. To increase sequencing depth and limit assay-specific biases, different laboratories used diverse techniques to prepare libraries and sequence TCR repertoires. The study deeply sequenced blood TCR repertoires of roughly five healthy adults to estimate repertoire size and the extent of clonotype sharing between individuals. Between about 0.9 and 9 billion PBMCs per donor were obtained by leukapheresis. For each donor, three plates each were used for CD4 naive and CD4 memory, two plates were used for CD8 naive, and one plate was used for CD8 memory. Broader findings and caveats from the paper: Based on pairwise subsampling, the degree of clonotype sharing among donors was expected to be affected by sequencing depth. Compared with non-shared clonotypes, the clonotypes found in all four sorted-subset donors had higher generation probabilities. Naive subsets generally had larger estimated clonotype richness than memory subsets. Sharing across several donors was observed for around 5% of naive CD4, 3.5% of naive CD8, 2% to 2.5% of memory CD4, and 0.4% of memory CD8 clonotypes. Rarefaction of sorted-subset datasets indicated incomplete sequencing despite the large sequencing depth. Because the study included only a small number of donors, the genetic and exposure-history diversity represented was limited. Sampling was limited to blood, and TCR repertoires in tissue likely differ from TCR repertoires in blood.

Using the deep immunoSEQ assay, TCR CDR3 regions were amplified from genomic DNA by multiplex PCR. For each cell subset, the extracted genomic DNA was distributed evenly across all wells of several immunoSEQ 96-well plates, and each plate served as one replicate. For sorted subsets, around 200 ng genomic DNA, equal to 30,000 or so T cell genomes, was loaded into each replicate PCR. The purified libraries were quantified using a Qubit 3.0 fluorometer, sized with a Bioanalyzer 2100, and then quantified again using the KAPA Library Quantification kit. Every immunoSEQ 96-well plate was sequenced on a separate single-read 150-cycle Illumina NextSeq 550 flow cell. Per the authors' processing: Because the immunoSEQ output held only junctional sequences and lacked quality scores, the filtering could not match the filtering applied to full-length reads. Sequences were annotated with PyIR, a Python wrapper for IgBLAST v1.9, and V/J genes and CDR3 were assigned using IMGT germline references. Reads were removed for weak V/J assignments (E-value above 1e-6), missing CDR3, stop codons, out-of-frame junctions, or ambiguous translated residues. A V3J clonotype was defined by an identical inferred V gene, J gene, and CDR3 amino acid sequence. Percentage overlap between repertoires was calculated by dividing the number of shared unique clonotypes by the size of the smaller repertoire. Repertoire richness was assessed with RTK rarefaction, the Chao1 estimator, and Recon v2.1 estimates of unobserved clonotypes. OLGA was used to compute generation probabilities for all TCRbeta clonotypes that the gDNA method yielded from a few donors. Sourced from immuneACCESS, this table was stored by TCRdb with only in-frame sequences that have V and J called. A share of the clones is absent; for the studies checked, an unresolved V gene accounts for under half, and the remainder has no known explanation. Clonal size and the V and J genes are those of that table, whereas D and trimming came from the DNA. Recorded for this sample are 2 million to 3 million clones; roughly 93% of them occurred a single time. The top ten hold approximately 0.37% of the sample.

Relative to germline, V is missing 3 bases and J is missing 2 bases, with 19 bases of the junction outside any gene match. Its CDR3 holds 20 amino acids, cysteine through phenylalanine. The entry retains the CDR3 DNA only, 60 bases that are in frame from base 1. The germline V gene gives CDR1 as MGHRA and CDR2 as YSYEKL. For this clone: Its antigen is still unknown. Base qualities are missing; no much larger clone stands one base away.

The donors were healthy, HIV-negative adults with no recently reported acute infections or vaccinations. All donors were Caucasian adults living in Nashville, Tennessee, USA. Magnetic negative selection was used to enrich CD4+ T cells, after which naive cells were positively selected on CD45RA and the negative fraction became the memory subset. Blood was obtained by leukapheresis, after which PBMCs were separated by Ficoll-Histopaque density gradient centrifugation and cryopreserved in liquid nitrogen vapor phase. Analytical flow cytometry was used to check the purity and quantity of each magnetically sorted T cell population. Each sorted fraction had its genomic DNA isolated and then quantified by UV absorbance on a Nanodrop 2000c.

Sequencing used naive CD4+ T cells from PBMCs. Sample cell subset or site, as interpreted from the label and publication: CD45RA+ positively selected. The chain is made from TRBV4-1 and TRBJ2-4; 7 middle bases align to TRBD2. The receptor comes from a man younger than 35 in good health. Some clones in this sample may be carry-over from other donors' samples. This receptor has the CDR3 CASSHGGVMRGLETKNIQYF. The nucleotide sequence reads as follows: TGCGCCAGCAGCCATGGGGGGGTAATGAGGGGCCTAGAGACCAAAAACATTCAGTACTTC.